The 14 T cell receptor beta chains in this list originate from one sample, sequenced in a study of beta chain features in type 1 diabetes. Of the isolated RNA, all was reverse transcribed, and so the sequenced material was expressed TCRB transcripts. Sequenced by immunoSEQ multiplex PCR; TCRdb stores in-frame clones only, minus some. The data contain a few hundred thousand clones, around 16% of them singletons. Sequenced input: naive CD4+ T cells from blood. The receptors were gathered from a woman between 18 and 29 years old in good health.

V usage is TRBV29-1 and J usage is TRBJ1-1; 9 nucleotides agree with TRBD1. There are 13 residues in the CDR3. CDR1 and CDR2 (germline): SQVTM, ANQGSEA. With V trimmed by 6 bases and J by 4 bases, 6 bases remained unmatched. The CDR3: CSVRDREVTEAFF. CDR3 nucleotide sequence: TGCAGCGTACGGGACAGGGAGGTCACTGAAGCTTTCTTT. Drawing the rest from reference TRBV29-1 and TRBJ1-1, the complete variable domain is SAVISQKPSRDICQRGTSLTIQCQVDSQVTMMFWYRQQPGQSLTLIATANQGSEATYESGFVIDKFPISRPNLTFSTLTVSNMSPEDSSIYLCSVRDREVTEAFFGQGTRLTVV.

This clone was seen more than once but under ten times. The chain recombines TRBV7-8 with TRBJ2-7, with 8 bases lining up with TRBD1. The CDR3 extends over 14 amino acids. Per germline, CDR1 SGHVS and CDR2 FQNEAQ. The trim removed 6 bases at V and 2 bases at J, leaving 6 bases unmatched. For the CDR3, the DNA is TGTGCCAGCAGGAGGACAGGGAACGCCTACGAGCAGTACTTC. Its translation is CASRRTGNAYEQYF. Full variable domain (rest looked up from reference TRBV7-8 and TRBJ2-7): GAGVSQSPRYKVAKRGQDVALRCDPISGHVSLFWYQQALGQGPEFLTYFQNEAQLDKSGLPSDRFFAERPEGSVSTLKIQRTQQEDSAVYLCASRRTGNAYEQYFGPGTRLTVT.

In DNA, the CDR3 is TGTGCCAGCAGTTTGTCACTAGCGGGCTACAATGAGCAGTTCTTC. Protein: CASSLSLAGYNEQFF. The rearrangement links TRBV28 to TRBJ2-1; 9 bases are a match to TRBD2. The length of the CDR3 is 15 residues. Germline trimming cut 3 bases from V and 3 bases from J; bases unmatched to any gene: 3. Germline CDR1 is MDHEN and CDR2 is SYDVKM.

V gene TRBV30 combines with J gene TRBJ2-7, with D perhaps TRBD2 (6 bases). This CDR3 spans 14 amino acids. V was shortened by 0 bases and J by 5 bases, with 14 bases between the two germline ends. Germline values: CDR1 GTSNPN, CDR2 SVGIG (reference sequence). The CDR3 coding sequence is TGTGCCTGGAGTGTACCGAATAGCGGTAACGAGCAGTACTTC. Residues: CAWSVPNSGNEQYF.

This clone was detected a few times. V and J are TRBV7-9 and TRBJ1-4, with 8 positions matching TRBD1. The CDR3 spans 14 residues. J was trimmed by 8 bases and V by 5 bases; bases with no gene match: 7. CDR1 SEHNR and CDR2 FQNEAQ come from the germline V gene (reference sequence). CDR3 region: CASSPDRVGEKLFF. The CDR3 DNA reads TGTGCCAGCAGCCCGGACAGGGTAGGCGAAAAACTGTTTTTT.

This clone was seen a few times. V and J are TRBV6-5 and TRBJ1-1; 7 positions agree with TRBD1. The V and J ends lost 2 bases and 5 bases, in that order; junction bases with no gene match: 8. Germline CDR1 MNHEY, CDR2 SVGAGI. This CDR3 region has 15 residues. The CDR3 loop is CASSYSYRGGTEAFF. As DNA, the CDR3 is TGTGCCAGCAGTTACAGTTACAGGGGAGGTACTGAAGCTTTCTTT.

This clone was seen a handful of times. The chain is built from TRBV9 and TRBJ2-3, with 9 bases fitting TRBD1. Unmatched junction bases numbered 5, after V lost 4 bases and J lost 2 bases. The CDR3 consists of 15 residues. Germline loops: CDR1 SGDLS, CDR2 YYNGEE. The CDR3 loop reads CASSKDRGFTDTQYF. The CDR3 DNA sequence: TGTGCCAGCAGCAAGGACAGGGGATTCACAGATACGCAGTATTTT. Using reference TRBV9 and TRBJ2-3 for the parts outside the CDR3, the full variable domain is DSGVTQTPKHLITATGQRVTLRCSPRSGDLSVYWYQQSLDQGLQFLIQYYNGEERAKGNILERFSAQQFPDLHSELNLSSLELGDSALYFCASSKDRGFTDTQYFGPGTRLTVL.

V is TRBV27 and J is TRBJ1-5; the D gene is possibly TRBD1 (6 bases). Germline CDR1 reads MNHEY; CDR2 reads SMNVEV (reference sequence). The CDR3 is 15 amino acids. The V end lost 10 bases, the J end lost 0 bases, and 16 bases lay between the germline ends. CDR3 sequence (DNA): TGTGCCACCGTACTTTCACAGGGTAGCAATCAGCCCCAGCATTTT. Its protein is CATVLSQGSNQPQHF.

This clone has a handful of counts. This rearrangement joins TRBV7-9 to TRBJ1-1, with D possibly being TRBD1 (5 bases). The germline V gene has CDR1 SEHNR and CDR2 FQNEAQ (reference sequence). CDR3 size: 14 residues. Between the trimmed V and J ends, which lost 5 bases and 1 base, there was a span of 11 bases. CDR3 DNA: TGTGCCAGCAGCCCGGGGGGAGAGAACACTGAAGCTTTCTTT. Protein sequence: CASSPGGENTEAFF.

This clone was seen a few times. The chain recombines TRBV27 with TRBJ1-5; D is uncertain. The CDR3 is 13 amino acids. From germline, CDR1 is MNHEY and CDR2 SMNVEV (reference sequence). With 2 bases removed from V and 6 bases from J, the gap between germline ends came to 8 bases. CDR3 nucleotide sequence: TGTGCCAGCAGTTTAGTCAGCGGTCAGCCCCAGCATTTT. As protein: CASSLVSGQPQHF.

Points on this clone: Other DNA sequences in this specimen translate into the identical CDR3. CDR3 amino acids: CSVAGKMNTEAFF. CDR3 nucleotides: TGCAGCGTTGCAGGCAAGATGAACACTGAAGCTTTCTTT. This sequence joins TRBV29-1 and TRBJ1-1; no firm D call. This CDR3 has 13 residues. Germline CDR1 is SQVTM and CDR2 is ANQGSEA. V was cut by 4 bases and J by 0 bases, with 9 bases left in between. Full variable domain (outside the CDR3, taken from reference TRBV29-1 and TRBJ1-1): SAVISQKPSRDICQRGTSLTIQCQVDSQVTMMFWYRQQPGQSLTLIATANQGSEATYESGFVIDKFPISRPNLTFSTLTVSNMSPEDSSIYLCSVAGKMNTEAFFGQGTRLTVV.

DNA of the CDR3: TGTGCCAGCAGTGCCCAGGGGTCCAATCAGCCCCAGCATTTT. Its translation: CASSAQGSNQPQHF. V usage is TRBV2 and J usage is TRBJ1-5; tentatively, D is TRBD1 (6 bases). Germline V gives CDR1 SNHLY, CDR2 FYNNEI. CDR3 length: 14 amino acids. V shed 4 bases and J shed 3 bases, with 10 bases lying between them.

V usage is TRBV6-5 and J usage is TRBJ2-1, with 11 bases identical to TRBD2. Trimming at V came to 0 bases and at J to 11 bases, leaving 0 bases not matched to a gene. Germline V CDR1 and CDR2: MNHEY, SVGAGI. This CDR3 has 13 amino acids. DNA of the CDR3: TGTGCCAGCAGTTACTCGACTAGCGGGAAGCAGTTCTTC. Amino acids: CASSYSTSGKQFF.

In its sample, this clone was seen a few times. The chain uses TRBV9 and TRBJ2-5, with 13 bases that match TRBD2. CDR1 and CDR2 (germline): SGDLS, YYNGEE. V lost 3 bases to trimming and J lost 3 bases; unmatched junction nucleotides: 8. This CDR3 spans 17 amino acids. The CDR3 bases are TGTGCCAGCAGCGAGGACCGTGGACTAGCGGGAGAAGAGACCCAGTACTTC. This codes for CASSEDRGLAGEETQYF. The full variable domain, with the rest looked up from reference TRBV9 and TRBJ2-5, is DSGVTQTPKHLITATGQRVTLRCSPRSGDLSVYWYQQSLDQGLQFLIQYYNGEERAKGNILERFSAQQFPDLHSELNLSSLELGDSALYFCASSEDRGLAGEETQYFGPGTRLLVL.